This T cell receptor (beta chain) was identified in a study of shared clonotypes between healthy human individuals. A deep-level run was used for the assay. When replicate PCRs were run on sorted subsets, they used 200 to 250 ng DNA, about 30,000 T cell genomes. Sequenced by immunoSEQ multiplex PCR; TCRdb stores in-frame clones only, minus some. This table holds about 1,800,000 clones, approximately 95% found once. Notes on the study in general: Richness estimates generally favored naive over memory subsets. Clonotypes shared by all four sorted-subset donors had higher generation probabilities than non-shared clonotypes.

Naive CD8 cells lacked CD45RO, underwent positive selection for CCR7 and left out terminally differentiated effector memory CD45RA+ cells. The germline gives CDR1 SGHKS, CDR2 YYEKEE (reference sequence). This CDR3 contains 14 residues. With 1 base removed from V and 3 bases from J, the gap between germline ends came to 10 bases. For this clone: What it binds is unknown.

Sequencing was done on a sample of naive CD8+ T cells sorted from blood. The source of this sequence is a man between 18 and 29 years old in good health. The rearrangement uses TRBV5-5 and TRBJ2-5; D remains unclear. CDR3 in amino acids: CASSLIPAEETQYF. DNA of the CDR3: TGTGCCAGCAGCTTGATTCCTGCAGAAGAGACCCAGTACTTC.